Presented here are 23 T cell receptor beta chains from one specimen sequenced in a study of OX40 agonist ivuxolimab in advanced cancers. The protocol used for the library was the immunoSEQ multiplex PCR assay. Entries here come from immuneACCESS through TCRdb and include only in-frame sequences with V and J called. Some clones fail to appear in such tables; in the studies checked, an unresolved V gene covers under half of the shortfall, and the cause of the remainder is unknown. In all, the sample holds 45,000 to 50,000 clones, and around 80% of those were seen once. In total, the top ten clones hold around 7.8% of the sample. The sequences come from CD4+ or CD8+ T cells sorted from blood, collected in a trial of the OX40 agonist ivuxolimab. These TCRs come from an adult with an advanced solid tumor such as melanoma, head and neck, liver or kidney cancer.

The V call is TRBV21-1, the J call TRBJ2-3. TRBV21-1 is noted as a pseudogene. CDR3 size: 15 residues. DNA for the CDR3: TGTGCCAGCAGCATCCATAACGCTAGCACAGATACGCAGTATTTT. This encodes CASSIHNASTDTQYF.

The chain couples TRBV7-9 to TRBJ2-3; possible D gene TRBD1, 5 bases. CDR1 and CDR2 (germline): SEHNR, FQNEAQ (reference sequence). The V end was cut by 7 bases, the J end by 2 bases, with 16 bases between. The CDR3 length is 15 residues. The CDR3, as DNA: TGTGCCAGCACTCTGGGGCGGTCCTCCACAGATACGCAGTATTTT. This encodes CASTLGRSSTDTQYF. Using reference TRBV7-9 and TRBJ2-3 for the parts outside the CDR3, the full variable domain is DTGVSQNPRHKITKRGQNVTFRCDPISEHNRLYWYRQTLGQGPEFLTYFQNEAQLEKSRLLSDRFSAERPKGSFSTLEIQRTEQGDSAMYLCASTLGRSSTDTQYFGPGTRLTVL.

The rearrangement joins TRBV27 to TRBJ1-3; 7 bases match TRBD1. J was trimmed by 2 bases and V by 5 bases; bases with no gene match: 6. The CDR3 length is 15 residues. Germline values: CDR1 MNHEY, CDR2 SMNVEV (reference sequence). The CDR3 coding sequence is TGTGCCAGCAGTCCCCAGACAGGGCCTGGAAACACCATATATTTT. Encoded protein: CASSPQTGPGNTIYF.

This CDR3 is CASSISASGPYEQYF. DNA of the CDR3: TGTGCCAGTAGTATCTCAGCTAGCGGACCCTACGAGCAGTACTTC. This sequence joins TRBV19 and TRBJ2-7; TRBD2 agrees at 7 bases. The CDR3 is 15 residues long. Germline V lookup: CDR1 LNHDA, CDR2 SQIVND (reference sequence). Germline trimming cut 3 bases from V and 2 bases from J; bases unmatched to any gene: 7.

V usage is TRBV5-8 and J usage is TRBJ2-5, with 11 bases identical to TRBD2. The closer fit of TRBJ2-7 to the DNA end suggests the J call may be wrong. The V gene's germline CDR1 is SGHTS and CDR2 YDEGEE. The CDR3 contains 15 residues. The CDR3 DNA is TGTGCCAGCAACCTTGAAAGACTAGCGGGGAACGAGCAGTACTTC. This codes for CASNLERLAGNEQYF.

CDR3 amino acids: CASSPPDRAGTF. CDR3 nucleotide sequence: TGTGCCAGCAGCCCGCCGGACAGGGCGGGGACCTTC. The chain employs TRBV7-8 and TRBJ1-2; TRBD1 aligns across 8 bases. The CDR3 runs 12 residues. Germline loops: CDR1 SGHVS, CDR2 FQNEAQ. Trimming at V came to 5 bases and at J to 14 bases, leaving 10 bases not matched to a gene.

This chain connects TRBV5-6 to TRBJ2-3; 7 nucleotides agree with TRBD2. The CDR3 is 15 amino acids. Germline loops: CDR1 SGHDT, CDR2 YYEEEE. Unmatched junction bases numbered 7, after V lost 4 bases and J lost 2 bases. CDR3 coding DNA: TGTGCCAGCAGCAAAGGGCTAGCGGACACAGATACGCAGTATTTT. Its protein product is CASSKGLADTDTQYF.

This clone was detected only once. Mismatch with germline at one junction end may stem from a read error. Other DNA sequences of this sample code for an identical CDR3. The chain couples TRBV7-9 to TRBJ2-1; the match to TRBD2 covers 11 bases. The CDR3 is 16 residues long. CDR1 is SEHNR, CDR2 FQNEAQ, per germline (reference sequence). The CDR3 DNA is TGTGCTAGCAGCCCTCCGGGACTAGCGGAATACAATGAGCAGTTCTTC. Its translation: CASSPPGLAEYNEQFF.

The gene calls are TRBV11-2 and TRBJ2-1; 15 bases line up with TRBD2. The CDR3 is 15 residues long. Germline V gene data show CDR1 as SGHAT and CDR2 as FQNNGV. The ends lost 5 bases at V and 7 bases at J; junction bases unmatched: 3. The chain's CDR3 is CASSIGLAGGNEQFF. The DNA of the CDR3 is TGTGCCAGCAGCATCGGACTAGCGGGAGGGAATGAGCAGTTCTTC.

The sample holds one count of this clone. The chain carries TRBV10-2 and TRBJ1-2; 8 nucleotides line up with TRBD1. Germline values: CDR1 WSHSY, CDR2 SAAADI. The V and J ends lost 2 bases and 8 bases, in that order; junction bases with no gene match: 10. The CDR3 is 15 amino acids. The CDR3 region has the DNA TGCGCCAGCAGTGAGCCGGGACAGGAGGTTAGGGGCTACACCTTC. This encodes CASSEPGQEVRGYTF.

This chain uses TRBV5-1 with TRBJ1-1; the D gene is possibly TRBD1 (6 bases). Per germline, CDR1 SGHRS and CDR2 YFSETQ. V was pared by 0 bases and J by 1 base, with 10 bases between. The CDR3 consists of 15 residues. The CDR3, as DNA: TGCGCCAGCAGCTTGGTCGCAGGGGCGAACACTGAAGCTTTCTTT. Residues: CASSLVAGANTEAFF.

This sequence joins TRBV11-2 and TRBJ2-1, with D possibly being TRBD1 (7 bases). The CDR3 loop spans 15 amino acids. V gave up 5 bases and J gave up 6 bases, with 17 bases separating them. Germline-derived CDR1 and CDR2 are SGHAT and FQNNGV. CDR3 DNA: TGTGCCAGCAGCAATCAGGGCGGGACAGTCAATGAGCAGTTCTTC. This gives the protein CASSNQGGTVNEQFF.

V gene TRBV5-1 combines with J gene TRBJ1-6; D possibly corresponds to TRBD1 (5 bases). Germline CDR1 and CDR2: SGHRS and YFSETQ. This CDR3 spans 17 amino acids. The ends were cut back, 3 bases at V and 0 bases at J, with 13 bases in the middle. The CDR3 DNA is TGCGCCAGCAGCTATTGGGACGGGATCTCCTATAATTCACCCCTCCACTTT. Protein sequence: CASSYWDGISYNSPLHF.

The CDR3 reads CASSSFLSSYGYTF. Here the CDR3 DNA reads TGTGCCAGCAGCTCTTTCCTCAGCAGCTATGGCTACACCTTC. V and J are TRBV7-2 and TRBJ1-2; unclear D gene. CDR1 is SGHTA and CDR2 is FQGNSA in the germline V gene. This CDR3 comprises 14 residues. Trimming shortened V by 4 bases and J by 4 bases, and 13 bases separated the two germline ends.

This chain joins TRBV27 and TRBJ1-1; D remains ambiguous. The CDR3 spans 14 residues. CDR1 MNHEY and CDR2 SMNVEV come from the germline V gene (reference sequence). Trimming took 0 bases from V and 4 from J, leaving 9 bases between them. CDR3 amino acids: CASSLSSAFTEAFF. CDR3 DNA sequence: TGTGCCAGCAGTTTATCGTCCGCGTTCACTGAAGCTTTCTTT.

This clone appeared a single time. V gene TRBV11-1 combines with J gene TRBJ1-1; D gene uncertain. Germline assignment: CDR1 SGHAT and CDR2 FQDESV (reference sequence). This CDR3 comprises 15 residues. Between the trimmed V and J ends, which lost 1 base and 4 bases, there was a span of 13 bases. The CDR3 DNA reads as TGTGCCAGCAGCTTAGTTAGGAGTTCGGTCACTGAAGCTTTCTTT. It yields the protein CASSLVRSSVTEAFF.

This chain uses TRBV18 with TRBJ1-2, with D perhaps matching TRBD1 (5 bases). The CDR3 consists of 13 residues. Germline loops: CDR1 KGHSH, CDR2 LQKENI. The V end lost 4 bases, the J end lost 4 bases, and 10 bases lay between the germline ends. Written as DNA, the CDR3 is TGTGCCAGCTCACAGGGGATCGGCTATGGCTACACCTTC. The encoded protein is CASSQGIGYGYTF. The full variable domain, completed using reference TRBV18 and TRBJ1-2, is NAGVMQNPRHLVRRRGQEARLRCSPMKGHSHVYWYRQLPEEGLKFMVYLQKENIIDESGMPKERFSAEFPKEGPSILRIQQVVRGDSAAYFCASSQGIGYGYTFGSGTRLTVV.

This sequence joins TRBV6-4 and TRBJ2-1; 12 positions agree with TRBD2. CDR1 and CDR2 from the germline V gene are MRHNA and SNTAGT. Trimming cost V 6 bases and J 5 bases; bases outside gene matches: 20. This CDR3 spans 20 amino acids. The CDR3 coding sequence is TGTGCCAGCAGCCGATCCAGTCCTCTAGCGGGAGGGCATCTTGACAATGAGCAGTTCTTC. Translation gives CASSRSSPLAGGHLDNEQFF.

This clone was recorded a few times. This rearrangement joins TRBV19 to TRBJ2-1, with 9 positions matching TRBD1. The CDR3 has 15 amino acids. Germline assignment: CDR1 LNHDA and CDR2 SQIVND (reference sequence). V was clipped by 5 bases and J by 8 bases; unmatched bases: 10. Here the CDR3 DNA reads TGTGCCAGTAGTCTACCGGGACAGGGATCGGATGAGCAGTTCTTC. This translates into CASSLPGQGSDEQFF.

The chain combines TRBV29-1 with TRBJ1-2; maybe TRBD1 (5 bases). The ends were cut back, 6 bases at V and 8 bases at J, with 19 bases in the middle. The CDR3 consists of 13 residues. CDR1 is SQVTM, CDR2 ANQGSEA, per germline. In DNA, the CDR3 is TGCAGCGTGGTTGGGCAGGGAACGTGGGGCTACACCTTC. It codes for CSVVGQGTWGYTF.

This rearrangement joins TRBV7-2 to TRBJ2-5, with D possibly TRBD2 on 5 matching bases. The CDR3 is made up of 14 amino acids. Deletions cut 3 bases from V and 5 bases from J, with 13 bases between. Germline-derived CDR1 and CDR2 are SGHTA and FQGNSA. The CDR3 reads CASSFGVLGETQYF. CDR3 in DNA: TGTGCCAGCAGCTTCGGGGTGTTAGGGGAGACCCAGTACTTC.

The J gene is TRBJ1-5, the V gene TRBV7-2; D gene unclear. Germline CDR1 SGHTA, CDR2 FQGNSA. This CDR3 comprises 16 residues. V dropped 4 bases and J dropped 6 bases, with 19 bases sitting between them. This CDR3 is CASSSNMGLSGQPQHF. Here the CDR3 DNA reads TGTGCCAGCAGCTCCAACATGGGTCTTAGCGGTCAGCCCCAGCATTTT.

This chain joins TRBV6-1 and TRBJ1-1, with D tentatively TRBD1 (6 bases). This CDR3 contains 15 residues. With 3 bases removed from V and 0 bases from J, the gap between germline ends came to 11 bases. CDR1 and CDR2 from the germline V gene are MNHNS and SASEGT. The CDR3 loop reads CASSDAGTMNTEAFF. The CDR3 nucleotides are TGTGCCAGCAGTGACGCCGGGACAATGAACACTGAAGCTTTCTTT.